The rows below give T cell receptor beta chains drawn from one sample of a study of identical twins. TCRdb recomputed calls from the 5' RACE reads with MiXCR, one row per CDR3 protein. Of some 710,000 distinct CDR3 sequences listed, 5.5% to 7.5% are singletons. Sequenced input: naive T cells sorted from blood. The origin of the receptors is a man in his late teens or twenties in good health. Both conserved end residues are part of each CDR3. A D gene is named only where the DNA matches it firmly. Size values are once, few and many counts, or a class for expanded clones, and some rows have none.

cdr3_nt	cdr3_aa	d_call	v_call	j_call	clone_size
TGCGCCAGCAGATCGACTAGAGGGTACAATGAGCAGTTCTTC	CASRSTRGYNEQFF	.	TRBV5-1	TRBJ2-1	few
TGTGCCAGCAGCTCCGGACTAGCGGGGAACATTCAGTACTTC	CASSSGLAGNIQYF	TRBD2	TRBV7-9	TRBJ2-4	many
TGTGCCAGCAGTTTATCTTCCGGGGTTGCAGTCGGGGAGCTGTTTTTT	CASSLSSGVAVGELFF	.	TRBV28	TRBJ2-2	few
TGTGCCAGCACGGACAGGGGGCAAAACACTGAAGCTTTCTTT	CASTDRGQNTEAFF	TRBD1	TRBV12-3/TRBV12-4	TRBJ1-1	.
TGTGCCAGCAGCGCGTCCGGGGAGCTGTTTTTT	CASSASGELFF	.	TRBV11-2	TRBJ2-2	many
TGCAGCGTTGAAGCCTTGGATGGACGTAAGCAGTTCTTC	CSVEALDGRKQFF	.	TRBV29-1	TRBJ2-1	few
TGTGCCAGCAGCTTTTTTGGCGGAAGCTACGAGCAGTACTTC	CASSFFGGSYEQYF	.	TRBV5-5	TRBJ2-7	few
TGCAGTGCTATCCCCCAGACTAGCGGCTACGAGCAGTACTTC	CSAIPQTSGYEQYF	TRBD2	TRBV20-1	TRBJ2-7	.
TGTGCCAGCAAACAGACCGTTAAAGAGACCCAGTACTTC	CASKQTVKETQYF	.	TRBV12-3/TRBV12-4	TRBJ2-5	.
TGCAGTGCTAAAGGGCCAAATGAAGCTTTCTTT	CSAKGPNEAFF	.	TRBV20-1	TRBJ1-1	many
TGTGCCAGCAGTCCTGGAGGGGTCGCAAATCAGCCCCAGCATTTT	CASSPGGVANQPQHF	.	TRBV28	TRBJ1-5	many
TGTGCCACCAGTGGGGGATCCGCGTCCGGGGAGCTGTTTTTT	CATSGGSASGELFF	.	TRBV15	TRBJ2-2	.
TGTGCCATCAGGGGGGTAGCGGAAGAGACCCAGTACTTC	CAIRGVAEETQYF	.	TRBV10-3	TRBJ2-5	few
TGCGCCAGCAGCTCGACGGGGTCGGGTGAAAAACTGTTTTTT	CASSSTGSGEKLFF	.	TRBV5-1	TRBJ1-4	many
TGTGCCAGCAGCCCCCGGATCCTAACCGGGGAGCTGTTTTTT	CASSPRILTGELFF	.	TRBV9	TRBJ2-2	.
TGTGCCAGCAGTTTCCGCTCCGGGGGCCGCTTTCCTAGCACAGATACGCAGTATTTT	CASSFRSGGRFPSTDTQYF	.	TRBV12-3/TRBV12-4	TRBJ2-3	many